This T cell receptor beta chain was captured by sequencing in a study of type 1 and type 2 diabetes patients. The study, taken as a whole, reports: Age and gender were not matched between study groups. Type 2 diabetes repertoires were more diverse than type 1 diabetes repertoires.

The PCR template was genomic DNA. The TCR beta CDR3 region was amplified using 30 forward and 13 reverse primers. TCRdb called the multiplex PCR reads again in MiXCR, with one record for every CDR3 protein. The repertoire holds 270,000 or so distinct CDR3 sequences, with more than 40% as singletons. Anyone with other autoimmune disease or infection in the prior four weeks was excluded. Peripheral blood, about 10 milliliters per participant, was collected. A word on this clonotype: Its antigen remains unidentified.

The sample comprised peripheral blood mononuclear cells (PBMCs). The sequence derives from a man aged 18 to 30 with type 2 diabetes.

The DNA for the CDR3 is TGTGCCAGCAGTGATTTGGGGACCCGTGGCACAGATACGCAGTATTTT. Translated, it gives CASSDLGTRGTDTQYF. This sequence joins TRBV7-3 and TRBJ2-3; D assignment may be TRBD1 or TRBD2 (5 bases each). The CDR3 has 16 residues. V lost 6 bases, J lost 1 base, and 17 bases lay in between. Germline V gene lookup returns CDR1 SGHTA and CDR2 FQGTGA.